The 7 T cell receptor beta chains in this list originate from one sample, sequenced in a study of cytomegalovirus exposure and HLA in healthy donors. Here immunoSEQ multiplex PCR was the method, and the copy in TCRdb shows in-frame clones only, minus some. The sample has some 130,000 clones; 70% to 85% are singletons. The sequencing input was PBMCs. All receptors derive from a man aged 25-45 years in good health and CMV-seropositive.

The CDR3, as DNA: TGTGCCAGCAGCCCCCCCCGAAGACAGGGGGGTTCAGAAGAAAAACTGTTTTTT. As protein: CASSPPRRQGGSEEKLFF. V gene TRBV9 combines with J gene TRBJ1-4, with 9 bases fitting TRBD1. Germline loops: CDR1 SGDLS, CDR2 YYNGEE. The CDR3 loop spans 18 amino acids. The V segment lost 4 bases and the J segment 8 bases; nucleotides outside the gene matches: 18.

The chain couples TRBV30 to TRBJ1-1; 11 bases map to TRBD1. The germline CDR1 and CDR2 sequences are GTSNPN and SVGIG (reference sequence). The V segment lost 3 bases and the J segment 6 bases; nucleotides outside the gene matches: 3. The CDR3 runs 13 residues. CDR3 DNA sequence: TGTGCCTGGAGGGGACAGGGGGGCCCTGAAGCTTTCTTT. This encodes CAWRGQGGPEAFF. Based on the CDR3 plus reference TRBV30 and TRBJ1-1, the full variable domain is SQTIHQWPATLVQPVGSPLSLECTVEGTSNPNLYWYRQAAGRGLQLLFYSVGIGQISSEVPQNLSASRPQDRQFILSSKKLLLSDSGFYLCAWRGQGGPEAFFGQGTRLTVV.

The J gene is TRBJ2-1, the V gene TRBV5-1, with 8 positions matching TRBD1. The CDR3 has 16 residues. Germline loops: CDR1 SGHRS, CDR2 YFSETQ. Trimming at V came to 4 bases and at J to 1 base, leaving 7 bases not matched to a gene. CDR3 region: CASSARQGRSYNEQFF. DNA for the CDR3: TGCGCCAGCAGCGCCCGACAGGGGAGGTCCTACAATGAGCAGTTCTTC.

V gene TRBV6-6 combines with J gene TRBJ1-5, with D tentatively TRBD1 (5 bases). This CDR3 contains 15 residues. Germline V gene data show CDR1 as MNHNY and CDR2 as SVGAGI (reference sequence). V was trimmed by 11 bases and J by 6 bases, leaving 23 bases between them. The CDR3 sequence is CARTTPPGESQPQHF. The CDR3 DNA is TGTGCCCGAACCACCCCCCCGGGGGAAAGTCAGCCCCAGCATTTT.

J is TRBJ1-2 and V is TRBV7-2; perhaps TRBD1 as D (5 bases). The CDR3 is 13 amino acids. The V and J ends lost 4 bases and 7 bases respectively, with 13 bases between them. CDR1 is SGHTA, CDR2 FQGNSA, per germline. The CDR3, as DNA: TGTGCCAGCAGCTCCGGGACCGGGGGTGGCTACACCTTC. Its translation: CASSSGTGGGYTF. The whole variable domain, filled in from reference TRBV7-2 and TRBJ1-2, reads GAGVSQSPSNKVTEKGKDVELRCDPISGHTALYWYRQSLGQGLEFLIYFQGNSAPDKSGLPSDRFSAERTGGSVSTLTIQRTQQEDSAVYLCASSSGTGGGYTFGSGTRLTVV.

This clone was seen only a few times. CDR3 in amino acids: CASSPTSGTNEKLFF. CDR3 sequence (DNA): TGTGCCAGCAGCCCGACTTCGGGGACTAATGAAAAACTGTTTTTT. V and J are TRBV5-4 and TRBJ1-4; D is unresolved. The CDR3 contains 15 residues. The V end lost 4 bases, the J end lost 2 bases, and 12 bases lay between the germline ends. The germline CDR1 and CDR2 sequences are SGHNT and YYREEE (reference sequence).

The chain employs TRBV27 and TRBJ2-1; 11 bases map to TRBD2. The CDR3 consists of 20 residues. The trim removed 2 bases at V and 7 bases at J, leaving 19 bases unmatched. CDR1 is MNHEY and CDR2 is SMNVEV in the germline V gene (reference sequence). The CDR3 loop reads CASSLKSLAGVGRGRNEQFF. CDR3 DNA: TGTGCCAGCAGTTTAAAGTCACTAGCGGGAGTCGGAAGGGGTCGAAATGAGCAGTTCTTC.